A single sample is the source of the 31 T cell receptor beta chains below, sequenced in a study of shared clonotypes between healthy human individuals (dated by TCRdb to the early 2020s). To prepare the library, the immunoSEQ multiplex PCR assay was applied. Entries here come from immuneACCESS through TCRdb and include only in-frame sequences with V and J called. Some clones fail to appear in such tables; in the studies checked, an unresolved V gene covers under half of the shortfall, and the cause of the remainder is unknown. In this sample the table shows about 1,900,000 clones, about 95% of which occur a single time. Of the sample, roughly 1% falls within the top ten clones. CD8 naive samples consisted of CD45RO-negative cells that were positively selected for CCR7, yielding a CD45RA+CCR7+ population without TemRA cells. The sequenced sample consisted of naive CD8+ T cells sorted from blood. The cell subset or site label here, explained by the study, means: CD45RA+CCR7+. Source of these receptors: a man younger than 35 in good health.

The chain couples TRBV30 to TRBJ2-1; maybe TRBD2 (6 bases). The V gene's germline CDR1 is GTSNPN and CDR2 SVGIG (reference sequence). V gave up 2 bases and J gave up 8 bases, with 10 bases separating them. This CDR3 contains 12 residues. CDR3 DNA: TGTGCCTGGAGTACGGGAGTCGATGAGCAGTTCTTC. Its protein product is CAWSTGVDEQFF.

This chain connects TRBV4-1 to TRBJ1-1, with TRBD1 as a possible D gene (6 bases). Trimming left V 4 bases short and J 6 bases short, with 15 bases between. CDR1 and CDR2 (germline): MGHRA, YSYEKL. The CDR3 is 14 amino acids. The CDR3 sequence is CASSLRGGEAEAFF. The CDR3 nucleotides read TGCGCCAGCAGCCTCCGGGGGGGCGAGGCTGAAGCTTTCTTT.

Remarks on this clone: The same CDR3 arises from other DNA sequences in this sample as well. The chain carries TRBV7-2 and TRBJ2-3; 15 bases align to TRBD2. Germline CDR1 and CDR2: SGHTA and FQGNSA. CDR3 length: 15 amino acids. J was trimmed by 6 bases and V by 5 bases; bases with no gene match: 3. The CDR3 DNA reads as TGTGCCAGCAGCCCTGGGACTAGCGGGGGGGATACGCAGTATTTT. It encodes CASSPGTSGGDTQYF.

The chain carries TRBV6-1 and TRBJ1-5, with D uncertain. Germline CDR1 and CDR2: MNHNS and SASEGT. V lost 4 bases, J lost 1 base, and 14 bases lay in between. This CDR3 has 16 amino acids. The CDR3 DNA follows: TGTGCCAGCAGTGGATGGGCGCCGGAAAGCAATCAGCCCCAGCATTTT. Protein product: CASSGWAPESNQPQHF.

J is TRBJ2-1 and V is TRBV7-9, with unresolved D. The CDR3 runs to 12 residues. Deletions cut 6 bases from V and 6 bases from J, with 9 bases between. CDR1 SEHNR and CDR2 FQNEAQ come from the germline V gene (reference sequence). The CDR3 region has the DNA TGTGCCAGCAGTCGGCACTTCAATGAGCAGTTCTTC. It yields the protein CASSRHFNEQFF.

A remark on this clone: Different DNA sequences within this sample yield the same CDR3. V and J are TRBV7-9 and TRBJ2-7, with unresolved D. Germline values: CDR1 SEHNR, CDR2 FQNEAQ (reference sequence). The ends were cut back, 1 base at V and 0 bases at J, with 4 bases in the middle. The CDR3 is 13 residues long. For the CDR3, the DNA is TGTGCCAGCAGCTTAGGCAACTCCTACGAGCAGTACTTC. Translated: CASSLGNSYEQYF.

The chain couples TRBV7-9 to TRBJ2-7; 10 bases are a match to TRBD1. CDR1 SEHNR and CDR2 FQNEAQ come from the germline V gene (reference sequence). This CDR3 is built from 14 residues. With 6 bases clipped from V and 6 bases from J, the junction kept 8 bases outside the gene matches. In DNA, the CDR3 is TGTGCCAGCAGTCCCTGGACAGGGGGATCCGAGCAGTACTTC. Translation: CASSPWTGGSEQYF.

The rearrangement links TRBV18 to TRBJ1-4, with TRBD1 identical over 7 bases. This CDR3 contains 15 residues. V lost 5 bases to trimming and J lost 2 bases; unmatched junction nucleotides: 5. The germline V gene has CDR1 KGHSH and CDR2 LQKENI. The chain's CDR3 is CASSAPGQTNEKLFF. CDR3 DNA sequence: TGTGCCAGCTCAGCGCCGGGACAGACTAATGAAAAACTGTTTTTT.

The chain carries TRBV6-5 and TRBJ1-2; 8 bases are a match to TRBD1. Per germline, CDR1 MNHEY and CDR2 SVGAGI. The junction had 7 bases not matched to a gene; V was cut back by 5 bases and J by 2 bases. The CDR3 extends over 15 amino acids. The CDR3 DNA sequence: TGTGCCAGCAGTAAACAGGGGGAGTTCAACTATGGCTACACCTTC. Its protein is CASSKQGEFNYGYTF.

This clone occurred once. The chain carries TRBV9 and TRBJ2-1; the D is unclear. This CDR3 comprises 15 residues. Trimming took 3 bases from V and 0 from J, leaving 10 bases between them. Germline V CDR1 and CDR2: SGDLS, YYNGEE. The CDR3 loop reads CASSGRTASYNEQFF. The CDR3 coding sequence is TGTGCCAGCAGCGGAAGGACGGCCTCCTACAATGAGCAGTTCTTC.

The chain couples TRBV11-2 to TRBJ1-3; D gene uncertain. Looked up from germline, CDR1 is SGHAT and CDR2 is FQNNGV. The V gene lost 3 bases and the J gene lost 3 bases, with 3 bases spanning the gap. This CDR3 has 12 residues. The CDR3 loop reads CASSFSGNTIYF. The CDR3 DNA reads as TGTGCCAGCAGCTTCAGTGGAAACACCATATATTTT.

V gene TRBV13 combines with J gene TRBJ2-7; 8 bases line up with TRBD1. Per germline, CDR1 PRHDT and CDR2 FYEKMQ (reference sequence). CDR3 length: 16 amino acids. With V trimmed by 0 bases and J by 3 bases, 7 bases remained unmatched. The CDR3 protein is CASSLGPGQGFYEQYF. Here the CDR3 DNA reads TGTGCCAGCAGCTTAGGGCCTGGACAGGGCTTCTACGAGCAGTACTTC.

The chain has TRBV10-1 and TRBJ2-1; 11 bases align to TRBD2. J lost 10 bases, V lost 1 base, and 12 bases had no gene match. The CDR3 sequence is 17 residues long. The V gene's germline CDR1 is WNHNN and CDR2 SYGVQD (reference sequence). DNA for the CDR3: TGCGCCAGCAGTGAGTTTCCTAGCGGGGGGCTGCTTGGGGAGCAGTTCTTC. The encoded protein is CASSEFPSGGLLGEQFF.

The chain uses TRBV19 and TRBJ2-7, with 8 bases matching TRBD1. Germline CDR1 LNHDA, CDR2 SQIVND (reference sequence). The length of the CDR3 is 11 residues. Losses at the gene ends were 7 bases for V and 7 bases for J; bases not matched to a gene: 3. The CDR3: CASNTGGEQYF. The CDR3 nucleotides read TGTGCCAGTAATACAGGGGGTGAGCAGTACTTC.

This rearrangement joins TRBV11-2 to TRBJ1-1, with no clear D. Trimming pared 5 bases from V and 10 bases from J, leaving 14 bases between. Germline CDR1 SGHAT, CDR2 FQNNGV. The CDR3 is 12 residues long. The CDR3 region has the DNA TGTGCCAGCAGCACCGGGTTGCCCCCAGCTTTCTTT. Residues: CASSTGLPPAFF.

The V and J genes are TRBV11-2 and TRBJ2-7; D unresolved. V was clipped by 3 bases and J by 7 bases, with 13 bases between them. CDR3 length equals 13 residues. The germline V gene encodes CDR1 SGHAT and CDR2 FQNNGV. This CDR3 reads CASSLSARWEQYF. CDR3 coding DNA: TGTGCCAGCAGCTTGTCTGCCCGCTGGGAGCAGTACTTC.

Comments on this clone: Different DNA sequences within this sample yield the same CDR3. The chain employs TRBV30 and TRBJ1-1, with D unclear. From germline, CDR1 is GTSNPN and CDR2 SVGIG (reference sequence). CDR3 size: 12 residues. V dropped 0 bases and J dropped 5 bases, with 7 bases sitting between them. As DNA, the CDR3 is TGTGCCTGGAGTGTCTGGGGAACTGAAGCTTTCTTT. Amino acid sequence: CAWSVWGTEAFF.

The gene calls are TRBV9 and TRBJ2-3, with D possibly being TRBD2 (5 bases). CDR1 SGDLS and CDR2 YYNGEE come from the germline V gene. V was clipped by 0 bases and J by 10 bases, with 15 bases between them. This CDR3 comprises 14 residues. Here the CDR3 DNA reads TGTGCCAGCAGCGTAGAGACTACTCAAGAGGCGCAGTATTTT. It translates to CASSVETTQEAQYF.

The chain carries TRBV9 and TRBJ2-1; the match to TRBD1 covers 7 bases. Germline V gene lookup returns CDR1 SGDLS and CDR2 YYNGEE. J was trimmed by 1 base and V by 3 bases; bases with no gene match: 4. CDR3 size: 15 residues. The CDR3 DNA sequence: TGTGCCAGCAGCGCCCGGGACAGATCCTACAATGAGCAGTTCTTC. It is translated as CASSARDRSYNEQFF. Based on the CDR3 plus reference TRBV9 and TRBJ2-1, the full variable domain is DSGVTQTPKHLITATGQRVTLRCSPRSGDLSVYWYQQSLDQGLQFLIQYYNGEERAKGNILERFSAQQFPDLHSELNLSSLELGDSALYFCASSARDRSYNEQFFGPGTRLTVL.

V is TRBV10-3 and J is TRBJ2-7, with 8 bases matching TRBD1. Germline lookup yields CDR1 ENHRY and CDR2 SYGVKD. V lost 2 bases to trimming and J lost 0 bases; unmatched junction nucleotides: 6. The CDR3 runs to 16 residues. CDR3: CAISEAGQENSYEQYF. The CDR3 bases are TGTGCCATCAGTGAGGCGGGACAGGAAAACTCCTACGAGCAGTACTTC.

The V gene is TRBV4-1, the J gene TRBJ2-7; possible D gene TRBD2, 6 bases. Deletions cut 1 base from V and 3 bases from J, with 10 bases between. CDR1 and CDR2 (germline): MGHRA, YSYEKL. This CDR3 is 14 amino acids long. The CDR3 here is CASSQGPSDYEQYF. DNA for the CDR3: TGCGCCAGCAGCCAAGGTCCTAGCGACTACGAGCAGTACTTC.

The chain carries TRBV27 and TRBJ2-7, with 12 bases that match TRBD1. The CDR3 covers 14 residues. Germline V gives CDR1 MNHEY, CDR2 SMNVEV (reference sequence). J gave up 7 bases and V 7 bases, and 8 bases lay outside the gene matches. The CDR3 DNA follows: TGTGCCAGCAAGGTGGGACAGGGGGCAAGGGAGCAGTACTTC. Amino acid sequence: CASKVGQGAREQYF.

The CDR3 region is CASSIGWGLAGPIQETQYF. The CDR3 coding sequence is TGTGCCAGTAGTATTGGTTGGGGACTAGCGGGGCCAATTCAAGAGACCCAGTACTTC. This sequence joins TRBV19 and TRBJ2-5; 13 bases line up with TRBD2. CDR3 length: 19 amino acids. The germline gives CDR1 LNHDA, CDR2 SQIVND (reference sequence). V was pared by 3 bases and J by 2 bases, with 12 bases of the junction left unmatched.

This clone came up once. The V gene is TRBV2, the J gene TRBJ2-2; 7 positions agree with TRBD1. CDR1 SNHLY and CDR2 FYNNEI come from the germline V gene. With 8 bases clipped from V and 2 bases from J, the junction kept 2 bases outside the gene matches. This CDR3 is 13 amino acids long. The CDR3 DNA is TGTGCCAGCTGGGACAGTAACACCGGGGAGCTGTTTTTT. Translation: CASWDSNTGELFF.

The chain recombines TRBV6-1 with TRBJ2-7; 9 nucleotides align to TRBD1. V was pared by 6 bases and J by 2 bases, with 5 bases of the junction left unmatched. CDR1 MNHNS and CDR2 SASEGT come from the germline V gene. This CDR3 region has 14 residues. CDR3 region: CASRVGQGPYEQYF. DNA for the CDR3: TGTGCCAGCAGGGTGGGACAGGGCCCCTACGAGCAGTACTTC.

J is TRBJ2-7 and V is TRBV2, with D perhaps assigned TRBD1 or TRBD2 (5 bases each). CDR3 length: 14 residues. Germline V gives CDR1 SNHLY, CDR2 FYNNEI. Trimming shortened V by 7 bases and J by 3 bases, and 16 bases separated the two germline ends. For the CDR3, the DNA is TGTGCCAGCATACAGAGTTCGGGGCACTACGAGCAGTACTTC. It codes for CASIQSSGHYEQYF.

Remarks on this clone: The same CDR3 also results from other DNA sequences found in this sample. The CDR3 spells CASSEGYGYTF. The DNA of the CDR3 is TGTGCCAGCAGTGAGGGCTATGGCTACACCTTC. J is TRBJ1-2 and V is TRBV6-5; D is unresolved. Germline values: CDR1 MNHEY, CDR2 SVGAGI. The CDR3 is 11 residues long. V dropped 5 bases and J dropped 4 bases, with 5 bases sitting between them.

The chain employs TRBV4-1 and TRBJ1-6; no firm D call. This CDR3 has 18 residues. Germline V gene sequence: CDR1 MGHRA, CDR2 YSYEKL. V lost 0 bases to trimming and J lost 0 bases, with 12 bases between them. CDR3 sequence reads: CASSQDQQMSSYNSPLHF. CDR3 nucleotides: TGCGCCAGCAGCCAAGATCAACAGATGAGCTCCTATAATTCACCCCTCCACTTT.

This clone occurred a few times. The same CDR3 can be traced to other DNA sequences in this sample. J is TRBJ1-3 and V is TRBV27; D gene ambiguous. The V gene's germline CDR1 is MNHEY and CDR2 SMNVEV (reference sequence). V was cut by 3 bases and J by 1 base, with 7 bases left in between. The CDR3 spans 14 residues. The CDR3 loop reads CASSLSVSGNTIYF. The CDR3 DNA is TGTGCCAGCAGTTTGAGTGTTTCTGGAAACACCATATATTTT.

This chain links TRBV6-1 with TRBJ1-4; the match to TRBD1 covers 8 bases. The germline V gene has CDR1 MNHNS and CDR2 SASEGT. V lost 10 bases, J lost 4 bases, and 5 bases stayed unmatched. This CDR3 has 13 residues. DNA for the CDR3: TGTGCCACCAGGGACAGGATTAATGAAAAACTGTTTTTT. Protein sequence: CATRDRINEKLFF.

V and J are TRBV6-5 and TRBJ2-4; 8 nucleotides agree with TRBD1. Germline CDR1 is MNHEY and CDR2 is SVGAGI. V lost 7 bases to trimming and J lost 6 bases; unmatched junction nucleotides: 8. The CDR3 covers 14 residues. The CDR3 loop is CASTLDRAGNIQYF. DNA for the CDR3: TGTGCCAGCACACTGGACAGGGCGGGAAACATTCAGTACTTC.